Presented here are 30 T cell receptor beta chains from one specimen sequenced in a study of blood T cells in healthy people across ages. A J-beta primer mix and a sample-barcoded 5' primer were used in a second PCR of roughly 6 to 11 cycles. Each CDR3 protein is one row after TCRdb ran MiXCR on the 5' RACE reads. The sample consists of 800,000 to 950,000 distinct CDR3 sequences, almost 30% of them appearing once. These data were also reused for a study on T cells of mothers and their children.

Sequences were obtained from blood. These TCRs come from a woman aged 40 to 49 in good health.

This clonotype was detected ten times or more. V usage is TRBV4-1 and J usage is TRBJ2-5; tentatively, D is TRBD1 or TRBD2 (5 bases each). Germline loops: CDR1 MGHRA, CDR2 YSYEKL. The CDR3 is 16 residues long. V lost 8 bases and J lost 5, with 24 bases in between. CDR3 sequence reads: CASARGWGEPMETQYF. For the CDR3, the DNA is TGCGCCAGCGCCCGCGGGTGGGGCGAACCAATGGAGACCCAGTACTTC.

The chain links TRBV5-1 to TRBJ2-5; 10 bases map to TRBD2. V dropped 5 bases and J dropped 11; count of bases not matched to a gene: 15. Germline V lookup: CDR1 SGHRS, CDR2 YFSETQ. This CDR3 is 15 amino acids long. Here the CDR3 reads CASRLLAGTFGEQYF. In nucleotides, the CDR3 is TGCGCCAGCAGGTTACTAGCGGGGACTTTTGGTGAGCAGTACTTC. The full variable domain, rest sourced from reference TRBV5-1 and TRBJ2-5, is KAGVTQTPRYLIKTRGQQVTLSCSPISGHRSVSWYQQTPGQGLQFLFEYFSETQRNKGNFPGRFSGRQFSNSRSEMNVSTLELGDSALYLCASRLLAGTFGEQYFGPGTRLLVL.

The chain uses TRBV5-1 and TRBJ1-2; no reliable D call. The CDR3 has 17 residues. The germline V gene encodes CDR1 SGHRS and CDR2 YFSETQ. Trimming left V 4 bases short and J 3 bases short, with 22 bases between. The CDR3 spells CASSAGREEGSDYGYTF. The CDR3 region has the DNA TGCGCCAGCAGCGCTGGTCGGGAGGAAGGTAGCGACTATGGCTACACCTTC.

This clonotype is a singleton in its sample. This chain joins TRBV9 and TRBJ2-1; 7 nucleotides line up with TRBD1. The CDR3 is 15 amino acids. V shed 2 bases, J shed 6 bases, and the junction held 8 bases outside the gene matches. CDR1 is SGDLS, CDR2 YYNGEE, per germline. CDR3 protein: CASSVTGSGGNEQFF. CDR3 nucleotides: TGTGCCAGCAGCGTGACCGGGTCAGGGGGCAATGAGCAGTTCTTC.

In its sample, this clonotype was seen a few times. The V gene is TRBV5-6, the J gene TRBJ1-1, with D perhaps matching TRBD1 (6 bases). The CDR3 loop spans 15 amino acids. V was trimmed by 5 bases and J by 3 bases, leaving 17 bases between them. Germline assignment: CDR1 SGHDT and CDR2 YYEEEE. The CDR3 DNA is TGTGCCAGCAGTTCTAAGACAGAGGGGGACACTGAAGCTTTCTTT. Encoded protein: CASSSKTEGDTEAFF.

The rearrangement uses TRBV20-1 and TRBJ1-2; 12 nucleotides match TRBD1. Germline V gene data show CDR1 as DFQATT and CDR2 as SNEGSKA (reference sequence). J was trimmed by 2 bases and V by 0 bases; bases with no gene match: 13. The CDR3 is 19 amino acids. CDR3 nucleotides: TGCAGTGCTAGAGATCTCTTAGGGACAGGGGGCCCTGGCAACTATGGCTACACCTTC. Amino acid sequence: CSARDLLGTGGPGNYGYTF.

The chain recombines TRBV7-2 with TRBJ1-1; D perhaps matches TRBD1 (5 bases). This CDR3 is built from 14 residues. V was clipped by 2 bases and J by 11 bases, with 18 bases between them. Germline CDR1 and CDR2: SGHTA and FQGNSA. The CDR3 here is CASSLLQRGSEAFF. In nucleotides, the CDR3 is TGTGCCAGCAGCTTACTTCAGAGGGGCTCGGAGGCTTTCTTT.

This clonotype was seen more than once but under ten times. The chain recombines TRBV7-9 with TRBJ1-1, with 10 bases fitting TRBD1. The junction had 1 base not matched to a gene; V was cut back by 3 bases and J by 6 bases. Germline CDR1 reads SEHNR; CDR2 reads FQNEAQ (reference sequence). The CDR3 runs to 13 residues. The CDR3 region has the DNA TGTGCCAGCAGCTTTGGGACAGGGGCTGAAGCTTTCTTT. Residues: CASSFGTGAEAFF.

The rearrangement links TRBV7-3 to TRBJ2-3, with 9 bases lining up with TRBD2. After removal of 4 bases from V and 4 bases from J, the junction contained 6 bases not matched to a gene. Germline V CDR1 and CDR2: SGHTA, FQGTGA. The CDR3 spans 15 residues. CDR3 sequence: CASSSLGTSSDTQYF. The CDR3 nucleotides are TGTGCCAGCAGCTCTCTAGGGACTAGCTCAGATACGCAGTATTTT.

CDR3 DNA sequence: TGTGCCAGCAGCCGATCGGGACGGACCACAGATACGCAGTATTTT. Its protein product is CASSRSGRTTDTQYF. The chain combines TRBV3-1 with TRBJ2-3, with D perhaps being TRBD1 or TRBD2 (5 bases each). V dropped 4 bases and J dropped 2 bases, with 13 bases sitting between them. CDR1 is LGHDT and CDR2 is YNNKEL in the germline V gene (reference sequence). This CDR3 has 15 amino acids.

This clonotype came up many times. The rearrangement links TRBV29-1 to TRBJ2-1; 9 nucleotides agree with TRBD1. The CDR3 contains 10 residues. Per the germline V gene, CDR1 is SQVTM and CDR2 is ANQGSEA. Trimming cost V 6 bases and J 13 bases; bases outside gene matches: 4. CDR3 in amino acids: CSVGDRDQFF. DNA for the CDR3: TGCAGCGTGGGGGACAGGGATCAGTTCTTC.

The chain combines TRBV19 with TRBJ1-2; D is uncertain. The germline V gene has CDR1 LNHDA and CDR2 SQIVND (reference sequence). There are 16 residues in the CDR3. Trimming pared 0 bases from V and 1 base from J, leaving 12 bases between. The CDR3 spells CASSIESGTYNYGYTF. In DNA, the CDR3 is TGTGCCAGTAGTATAGAATCGGGAACTTATAACTATGGCTACACCTTC.

This sequence joins TRBV20-1 and TRBJ1-4; D unclear. Germline CDR1 is DFQATT and CDR2 is SNEGSKA (reference sequence). The V and J ends lost 3 bases and 4 bases respectively, with 9 bases between them. CDR3 size: 13 residues. The CDR3 reads CSASTHLNEKLFF. The CDR3 DNA reads TGCAGTGCTAGTACCCACCTTAATGAAAAACTGTTTTTT.

This clonotype showed up many times. The rearrangement joins TRBV29-1 to TRBJ1-2; possibly TRBD1 for D (5 bases). The CDR3 sequence is 14 residues long. Germline V gene sequence: CDR1 SQVTM, CDR2 ANQGSEA. Written as DNA, the CDR3 is TGCAGGGCCAGGGCAGGTCCCAACCCCTATGGCTACACCTTC. It yields the protein CRARAGPNPYGYTF.

This clonotype was seen repeatedly, ten times or more. The genes are TRBV29-1 and TRBJ2-1; no reliable D call. V lost 4 bases and J lost 0, with 7 bases in between. Germline loops: CDR1 SQVTM, CDR2 ANQGSEA. The CDR3 extends over 13 amino acids. DNA for the CDR3: TGCAGCGTTGTTGGTACCTCCTACAATGAGCAGTTCTTC. Its protein product is CSVVGTSYNEQFF.

This chain connects TRBV2 to TRBJ1-1; D ambiguous. The CDR3 loop spans 12 amino acids. Germline CDR1 SNHLY, CDR2 FYNNEI. The CDR3 coding sequence is TGTGTCAGATTAGCGGAGAACACTGAAGCTTTCTTT. Protein: CVRLAENTEAFF.

The gene calls are TRBV6-5 and TRBJ1-2; no firm D call. From germline, CDR1 is MNHEY and CDR2 SVGAGI. This CDR3 spans 14 amino acids. V lost 6 bases and J lost 3, with 14 bases in between. The CDR3 is CASSLFGRDYGYTF. The CDR3, as DNA: TGTGCCAGCAGCCTTTTTGGACGGGACTATGGCTACACCTTC.

Ten or more counts support this clonotype. The V call is TRBV6-2 or TRBV6-3, the J call TRBJ2-5, with a weak D call TRBD2 (6 bases). The V end lost 7 bases, the J end lost 4 bases, and 13 bases lay between the germline ends. This CDR3 spans 13 amino acids. The germline V gene has CDR1 MNHEY and CDR2 SVGEGT. CDR3 amino acids: CASTRDSAETQYF. The CDR3 DNA follows: TGTGCCAGCACCCGGGACTCCGCAGAGACCCAGTACTTC.

The V call is TRBV20-1, the J call TRBJ2-5, with D possibly matching TRBD2 (5 bases). Germline loops: CDR1 DFQATT, CDR2 SNEGSKA (reference sequence). V dropped 0 bases and J dropped 11 bases, with 25 bases sitting between them. CDR3 length: 16 residues. Here the CDR3 DNA reads TGCAGTGCTAGAGATTCGGCGCGGAAGGAGGCGAATGAGCAGTACTTC. Its translation: CSARDSARKEANEQYF.

This clonotype was found many times. CDR3 sequence: CASSDAGLAFDEQYF. CDR3 in DNA: TGTGCCAGCAGCGACGCGGGACTAGCGTTCGACGAGCAGTACTTC. V usage is TRBV9 and J usage is TRBJ2-7; 10 nucleotides match TRBD2. Trimming at V came to 3 bases and at J to 5 bases, leaving 8 bases not matched to a gene. This CDR3 is built from 15 residues. In germline, CDR1 is SGDLS, CDR2 YYNGEE.

This clonotype was counted at least ten times. V gene TRBV7-9 combines with J gene TRBJ2-4; 8 bases align to TRBD1. The CDR3 is 15 amino acids. The germline gives CDR1 SEHNR, CDR2 FQNEAQ (reference sequence). V dropped 5 bases and J dropped 13; count of bases not matched to a gene: 16. This CDR3 is CASSPHRGKTGQQYF. The CDR3 DNA reads TGTGCCAGCAGCCCCCACAGGGGGAAGACTGGTCAGCAGTACTTC.

As to this clonotype: A read error may be the cause here, since a much bigger clone is one base away. The chain employs TRBV11-2 and TRBJ2-7; 11 positions agree with TRBD2. The V segment lost 0 bases and the J segment 3 bases; nucleotides outside the gene matches: 4. CDR3 length: 16 residues. Germline values: CDR1 SGHAT, CDR2 FQNNGV. CDR3 sequence reads: CASSLDLTSGDYEQYF. The CDR3 DNA is TGTGCCAGCAGCTTAGATTTGACTAGCGGGGACTACGAGCAGTACTTC. The entire variable domain, with the rest obtained from reference TRBV11-2 and TRBJ2-7, is as follows: EAGVAQSPRYKIIEKRQSVAFWCNPISGHATLYWYQQILGQGPKLLIQFQNNGVVDDSQLPKDRFSAERLKGVDSTLKIQPAKLEDSAVYLCASSLDLTSGDYEQYFGPGTRLTVT.

This clonotype appeared a few times. V gene TRBV7-2 combines with J gene TRBJ2-1; 16 bases map to TRBD2. The J call may not be correct, given that the DNA end is closer to TRBJ2-7. The CDR3 is 18 residues long. Germline V CDR1 and CDR2: SGHTA, FQGNSA. The CDR3 nucleotides read TGTGCCAGCAGGGGGACTAGCGGGGGGGAGAGCTCCTACAATGAGCAGTACTTC. Its protein is CASRGTSGGESSYNEQYF.

About this clonotype: This sequence may be a read error, since a much larger clone differs from it by one base. The chain couples TRBV6-6 to TRBJ1-5; possible D gene TRBD1, 6 bases. CDR1 MNHNY and CDR2 SVGAGI come from the germline V gene (reference sequence). V lost 6 bases and J 7 bases, leaving 19 bases between the germline ends. The CDR3 covers 15 residues. In nucleotides, the CDR3 is TGTGCCAGCAGATATGGCAGGGGTAATGGACAGCCCCAGCATTTT. This gives the protein CASRYGRGNGQPQHF.

This clonotype was seen ten or more times. The chain joins TRBV12-3 or TRBV12-4 to TRBJ2-6; TRBD1 agrees at 9 bases. Trimming removed 10 bases from V and 1 base from J; junction bases left unmatched: 14. The CDR3 extends over 18 amino acids. The CDR3 DNA reads TGTGCCACCATTAATACCGGGACAGGGCGTTCTGGGGCCAACGTCCTGACTTTC. The encoded protein is CATINTGTGRSGANVLTF.

The gene calls are TRBV5-5 and TRBJ1-5, with 9 bases lining up with TRBD1. Trimming cost V 4 bases and J 5 bases; bases outside gene matches: 4. CDR3 length: 14 residues. Germline CDR1 and CDR2: SGHKS and YYEKEE (reference sequence). CDR3: CASSRDREHQPQHF. The CDR3 DNA reads as TGTGCCAGCAGCAGGGACAGGGAGCATCAGCCCCAGCATTTT.

This clonotype was counted between two and nine times. At one boundary the junction diverges from the germline segment, which might be a read error. This sequence joins TRBV7-7 and TRBJ2-2; perhaps TRBD1 as D (6 bases). Germline CDR1 reads SSHAT; CDR2 reads FNYEAQ (reference sequence). This CDR3 is 15 amino acids long. CDR3 protein: CASSPRTAFTGELFF. The CDR3, as DNA: TGTGCTAGCAGCCCGAGGACAGCTTTCACCGGGGAGCTGTTTTTT.

This clonotype was detected ten times or more. The chain links TRBV20-1 to TRBJ2-1; TRBD2 aligns across 8 bases. The germline CDR1 and CDR2 sequences are DFQATT and SNEGSKA (reference sequence). The trim removed 6 bases at V and 6 bases at J, leaving 16 bases unmatched. This CDR3 region has 16 residues. The CDR3 sequence is CSATPVAGGRGNEQFF. CDR3 bases: TGCAGTGCCACCCCGGTCGCGGGGGGCAGAGGCAATGAGCAGTTCTTC.

The sample holds a few counts of this clonotype. This chain links TRBV12-3 or TRBV12-4 with TRBJ2-3, with 11 bases that match TRBD1. V was pared by 7 bases and J by 3 bases, with 9 bases of the junction left unmatched. The CDR3 covers 16 residues. The CDR3 coding sequence is TGTGCCAGCACCGAGCGGACAGGGGGCTGGACAGATACGCAGTATTTT. It specifies CASTERTGGWTDTQYF.

This clonotype was seen at least ten times. The V call is TRBV4-1, the J call TRBJ2-7; 9 nucleotides agree with TRBD1. Germline V CDR1 and CDR2: MGHRA, YSYEKL. The CDR3 covers 15 residues. The junction had 9 bases not matched to a gene; V was cut back by 0 bases and J by 9 bases. The DNA of the CDR3 is TGCGCCAGCAGCCAAGAGGGGACAGGGACCCTTGGGCAGTACTTC. It specifies CASSQEGTGTLGQYF.